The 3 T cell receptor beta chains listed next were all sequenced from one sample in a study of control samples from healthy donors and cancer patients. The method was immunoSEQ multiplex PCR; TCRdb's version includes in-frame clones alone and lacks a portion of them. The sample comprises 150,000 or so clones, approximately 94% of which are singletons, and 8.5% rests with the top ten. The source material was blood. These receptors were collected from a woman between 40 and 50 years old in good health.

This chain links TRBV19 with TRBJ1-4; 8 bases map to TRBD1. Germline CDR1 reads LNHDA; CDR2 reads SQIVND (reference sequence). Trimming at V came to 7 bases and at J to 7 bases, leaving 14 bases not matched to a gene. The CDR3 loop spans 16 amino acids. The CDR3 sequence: CASTRTDTTGGEKLFF. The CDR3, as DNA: TGTGCCAGTACCCGGACCGATACAACAGGGGGTGAAAAACTGTTTTTT.

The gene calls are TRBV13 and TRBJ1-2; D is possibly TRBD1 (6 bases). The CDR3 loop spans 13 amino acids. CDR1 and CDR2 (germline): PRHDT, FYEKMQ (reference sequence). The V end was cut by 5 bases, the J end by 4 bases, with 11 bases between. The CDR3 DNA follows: TGTGCCAGCAGCCGGGACAACCGCTATGGCTACACCTTC. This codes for CASSRDNRYGYTF.

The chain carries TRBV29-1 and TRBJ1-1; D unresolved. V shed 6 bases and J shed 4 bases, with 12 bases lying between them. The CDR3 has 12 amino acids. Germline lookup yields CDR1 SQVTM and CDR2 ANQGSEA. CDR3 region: CSVQDGSTEAFF. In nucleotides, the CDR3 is TGCAGCGTGCAGGATGGATCCACTGAAGCTTTCTTT.